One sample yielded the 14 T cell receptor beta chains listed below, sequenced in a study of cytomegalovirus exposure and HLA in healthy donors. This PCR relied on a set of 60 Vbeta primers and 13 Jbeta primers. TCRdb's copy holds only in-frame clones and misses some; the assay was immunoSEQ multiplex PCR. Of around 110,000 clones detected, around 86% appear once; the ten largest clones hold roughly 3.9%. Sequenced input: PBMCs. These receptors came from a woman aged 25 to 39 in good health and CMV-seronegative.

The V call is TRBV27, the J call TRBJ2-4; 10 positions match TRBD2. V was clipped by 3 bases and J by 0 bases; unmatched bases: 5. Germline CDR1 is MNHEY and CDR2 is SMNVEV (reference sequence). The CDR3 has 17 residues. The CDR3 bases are TGTGCCAGCAGTTTCCTAGCGGGAGATGGAGCCAAAAACATTCAGTACTTC. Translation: CASSFLAGDGAKNIQYF.

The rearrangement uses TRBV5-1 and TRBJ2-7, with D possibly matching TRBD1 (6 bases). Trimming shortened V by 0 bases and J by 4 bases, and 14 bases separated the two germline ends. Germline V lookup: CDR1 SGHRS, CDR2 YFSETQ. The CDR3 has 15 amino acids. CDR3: CASSLDTGQPYEQYF. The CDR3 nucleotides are TGCGCCAGCAGCTTGGATACGGGACAACCTTACGAGCAGTACTTC.

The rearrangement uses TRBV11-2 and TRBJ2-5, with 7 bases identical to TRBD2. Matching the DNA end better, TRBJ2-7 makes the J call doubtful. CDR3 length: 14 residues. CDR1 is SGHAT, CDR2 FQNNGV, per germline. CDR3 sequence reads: CASRRTRGSGEQYF. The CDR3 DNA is TGTGCCAGCCGTCGGACTAGGGGTTCTGGCGAGCAGTACTTC.

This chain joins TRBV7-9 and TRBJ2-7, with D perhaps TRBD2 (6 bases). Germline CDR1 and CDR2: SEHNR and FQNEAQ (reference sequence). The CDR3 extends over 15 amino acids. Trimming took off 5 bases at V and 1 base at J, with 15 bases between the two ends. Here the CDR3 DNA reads TGTGCCAGCAGCCCGGACGACGGGAGTTCCTACGAGCAGTACTTC. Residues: CASSPDDGSSYEQYF. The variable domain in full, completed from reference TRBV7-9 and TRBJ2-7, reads DTGVSQNPRHKITKRGQNVTFRCDPISEHNRLYWYRQTLGQGPEFLTYFQNEAQLEKSRLLSDRFSAERPKGSFSTLEIQRTEQGDSAMYLCASSPDDGSSYEQYFGPGTRLTVT.

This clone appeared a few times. The CDR3 sequence is CASSLPDTLGTEAFF. The CDR3 DNA reads as TGCGCCAGCAGCCTCCCGGACACTTTGGGCACTGAAGCTTTCTTT. V usage is TRBV4-1 and J usage is TRBJ1-1; the D gene is possibly TRBD1 (5 bases). Germline V gene sequence: CDR1 MGHRA, CDR2 YSYEKL. This CDR3 is built from 15 residues. With 4 bases removed from V and 4 bases from J, the gap between germline ends came to 16 bases.

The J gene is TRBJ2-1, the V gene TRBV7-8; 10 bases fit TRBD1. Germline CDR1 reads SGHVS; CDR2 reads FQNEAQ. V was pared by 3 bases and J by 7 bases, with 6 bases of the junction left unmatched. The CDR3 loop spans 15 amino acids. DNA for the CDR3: TGTGCCAGCAGCTTTGGGACAGGGGACGGGAATGAGCAGTTCTTC. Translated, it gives CASSFGTGDGNEQFF.

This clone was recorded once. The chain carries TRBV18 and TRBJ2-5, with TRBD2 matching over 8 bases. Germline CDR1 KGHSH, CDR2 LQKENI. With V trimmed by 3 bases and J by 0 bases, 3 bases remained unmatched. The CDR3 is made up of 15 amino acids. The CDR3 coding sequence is TGTGCCAGCTCACCCCCGGGACTAGACCAAGAGACCCAGTACTTC. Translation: CASSPPGLDQETQYF.

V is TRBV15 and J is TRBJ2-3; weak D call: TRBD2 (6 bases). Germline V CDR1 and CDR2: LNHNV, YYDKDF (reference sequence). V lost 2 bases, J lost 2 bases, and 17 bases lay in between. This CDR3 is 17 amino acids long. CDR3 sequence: CATSRLLGSGNTDTQYF. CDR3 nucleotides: TGTGCCACCAGCAGACTATTGGGTAGCGGAAACACAGATACGCAGTATTTT.

The CDR3 reads CASSFSFTDTQYF. The DNA for the CDR3 is TGTGCCAGCAGTTTCTCTTTCACAGATACGCAGTATTTT. The chain links TRBV27 to TRBJ2-3; D gene uncertain. V was shortened by 3 bases and J by 2 bases, with 6 bases between the two germline ends. Per germline, CDR1 MNHEY and CDR2 SMNVEV (reference sequence). The CDR3 is made up of 13 amino acids.

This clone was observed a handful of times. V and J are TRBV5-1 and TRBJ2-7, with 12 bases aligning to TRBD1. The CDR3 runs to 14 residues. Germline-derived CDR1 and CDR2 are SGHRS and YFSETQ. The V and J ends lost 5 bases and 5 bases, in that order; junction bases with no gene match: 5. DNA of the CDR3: TGCGCCAGCAGAGCCGGGACAGGGGGCGACGAGCAGTACTTC. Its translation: CASRAGTGGDEQYF. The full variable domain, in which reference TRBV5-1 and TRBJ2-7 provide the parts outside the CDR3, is KAGVTQTPRYLIKTRGQQVTLSCSPISGHRSVSWYQQTPGQGLQFLFEYFSETQRNKGNFPGRFSGRQFSNSRSEMNVSTLELGDSALYLCASRAGTGGDEQYFGPGTRLTVT.

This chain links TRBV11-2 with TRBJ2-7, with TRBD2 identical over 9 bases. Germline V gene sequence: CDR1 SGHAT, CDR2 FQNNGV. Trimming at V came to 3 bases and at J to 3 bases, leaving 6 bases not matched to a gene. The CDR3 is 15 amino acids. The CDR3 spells CASSLETSGLYEQYF. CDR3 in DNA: TGTGCCAGCAGCTTGGAAACTAGCGGGCTCTACGAGCAGTACTTC.

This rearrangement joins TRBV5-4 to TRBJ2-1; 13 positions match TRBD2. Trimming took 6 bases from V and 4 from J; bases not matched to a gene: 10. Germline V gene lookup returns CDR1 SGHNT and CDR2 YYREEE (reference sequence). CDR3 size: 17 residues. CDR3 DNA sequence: TGTGCCAGCAACTACGGAGGGACTAGCGGGAAGTACAATGAGCAGTTCTTC. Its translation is CASNYGGTSGKYNEQFF.

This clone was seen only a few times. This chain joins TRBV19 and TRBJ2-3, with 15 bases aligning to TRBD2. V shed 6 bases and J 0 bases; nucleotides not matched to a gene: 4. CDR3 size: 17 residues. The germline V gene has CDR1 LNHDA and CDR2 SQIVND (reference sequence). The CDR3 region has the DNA TGTGCCAGTAGGGGGACTAGCGGGAGGCTGAGCACAGATACGCAGTATTTT. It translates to CASRGTSGRLSTDTQYF.

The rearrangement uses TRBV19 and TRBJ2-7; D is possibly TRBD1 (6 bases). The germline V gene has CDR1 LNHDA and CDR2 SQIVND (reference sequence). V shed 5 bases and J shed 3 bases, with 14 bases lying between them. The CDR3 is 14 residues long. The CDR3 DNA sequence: TGTGCCAGTAGTTCCGGGACAAAGGACTACGAGCAGTACTTC. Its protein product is CASSSGTKDYEQYF.